Each of the 13 T cell receptor beta chains below was sequenced from the same sample in a study of T-cell memory formation after mild COVID-19. TCRdb passed the 5' RACE reads through MiXCR, listing each CDR3 protein once. The data contain 400,000 or so distinct CDR3 sequences, about 19% of them singletons. The sequenced sample consisted of PBMCs or a T cell subset sorted from them (not recorded which). These receptor sequences come from an adult woman who had mild COVID-19 (a few samples of this study predate the infection). Cell type and time point are not known.

J is TRBJ2-7 and V is TRBV4-2; no clear D gene. Germline V gives CDR1 LGHNA, CDR2 YNFKEQ. The CDR3 contains 15 residues. Trimming pared 1 base from V and 5 bases from J, leaving 15 bases between. CDR3 nucleotide sequence: TGTGCCAGCAGCCAAGTGAAACCAGGACCGGACGAGCAGTACTTC. Residues: CASSQVKPGPDEQYF.

The chain combines TRBV20-1 with TRBJ1-1; TRBD1 aligns across 8 bases. J was trimmed by 3 bases and V by 6 bases; bases with no gene match: 12. The CDR3 runs to 15 residues. From germline, CDR1 is DFQATT and CDR2 SNEGSKA (reference sequence). The CDR3 protein is CSARWQGAWDTEAFF. CDR3 nucleotides: TGCAGTGCCCGATGGCAGGGGGCTTGGGACACTGAAGCTTTCTTT.

The rearrangement uses TRBV13 and TRBJ2-2; 8 positions agree with TRBD2. The CDR3 covers 13 residues. V dropped 7 bases and J dropped 6; count of bases not matched to a gene: 4. Looked up from germline, CDR1 is PRHDT and CDR2 is FYEKMQ (reference sequence). The CDR3 is CASTHSGAGELFF. CDR3 nucleotide sequence: TGTGCCAGCACTCATAGCGGGGCCGGGGAGCTGTTTTTT.

Written as DNA, the CDR3 is TGTGCCAGCAGCCGGGACAGTCGAGAGCAGTTCTTC. Protein sequence: CASSRDSREQFF. This sequence joins TRBV7-9 and TRBJ2-1; 7 bases line up with TRBD1. Germline V gives CDR1 SEHNR, CDR2 FQNEAQ (reference sequence). Trimming removed 5 bases from V and 10 bases from J; junction bases left unmatched: 5. The CDR3 runs 12 residues.

This chain joins TRBV5-1 and TRBJ1-2, with D unresolved. Germline CDR1 is SGHRS and CDR2 is YFSETQ. This CDR3 has 15 amino acids. V dropped 1 base and J dropped 0 bases, with 10 bases sitting between them. The CDR3 reads CASSLIPSSNYGYTF. For the CDR3, the DNA is TGCGCCAGCAGCTTGATCCCGAGTTCTAACTATGGCTACACCTTC. The full variable domain, completed using reference TRBV5-1 and TRBJ1-2, is KAGVTQTPRYLIKTRGQQVTLSCSPISGHRSVSWYQQTPGQGLQFLFEYFSETQRNKGNFPGRFSGRQFSNSRSEMNVSTLELGDSALYLCASSLIPSSNYGYTFGSGTRLTVV.

The chain employs TRBV7-2 and TRBJ2-3, with 11 positions matching TRBD2. Germline V gene lookup returns CDR1 SGHTA and CDR2 FQGNSA. The CDR3 is 16 residues long. V shed 2 bases, J shed 0 bases, and the junction held 1 base outside the gene matches. This chain's CDR3 is CASSLRTSGSTDTQYF. Here the CDR3 DNA reads TGTGCCAGCAGCTTACGGACTAGCGGGAGCACAGATACGCAGTATTTT.

The chain is built from TRBV27 and TRBJ2-7; the D call may be TRBD1 or TRBD2 (5 bases each). The CDR3 sequence is 14 residues long. Germline CDR1 reads MNHEY; CDR2 reads SMNVEV (reference sequence). Deletions cut 4 bases from V and 3 bases from J, with 13 bases between. The CDR3 bases are TGTGCCAGCAGTTCTGGGAGTACAGGCTACGAGCAGTACTTC. Its protein is CASSSGSTGYEQYF.

There are many counts of this clonotype. The chain carries TRBV12-3 or TRBV12-4 and TRBJ2-3, with 12 bases that match TRBD2. Trimming at V came to 3 bases and at J to 2 bases, leaving 3 bases not matched to a gene. CDR3 length equals 16 residues. CDR3 DNA: TGTGCCAGCAGTTTCCTAGCGGGGGGGTCCACAGATACGCAGTATTTT. It codes for CASSFLAGGSTDTQYF.

The J gene is TRBJ2-3, the V gene TRBV14; 7 bases match TRBD2. The ends lost 4 bases at V and 7 bases at J; junction bases unmatched: 5. Germline V lookup: CDR1 SGHDN, CDR2 FVKESK. This CDR3 is 13 amino acids long. CDR3 sequence reads: CASSRSGAYTQYF. The CDR3 DNA is TGTGCCAGCAGCCGAAGCGGGGCTTATACGCAGTATTTT.

This clonotype showed up just a few times. This chain connects TRBV6-6 to TRBJ1-1, with 7 bases lining up with TRBD1. Per germline, CDR1 MNHNY and CDR2 SVGAGI (reference sequence). The CDR3 contains 12 residues. The V segment lost 5 bases and the J segment 11 bases; nucleotides outside the gene matches: 8. In DNA, the CDR3 is TGTGCCAGCAGTAGGGAGGGGGCCCCCGCTTTCTTT. Translating it yields CASSREGAPAFF.

This chain links TRBV27 with TRBJ1-1; D is uncertain. The V gene's germline CDR1 is MNHEY and CDR2 SMNVEV (reference sequence). CDR3 length equals 10 residues. Trimming stripped 6 bases from V and 5 bases from J, with 4 bases between. The CDR3 nucleotides are TGTGCCAGCAGAGTTACTGAAGCTTTCTTT. Translating gives CASRVTEAFF.

The CDR3 loop is CAWSAQGLARDTQYF. CDR3 coding DNA: TGTGCCTGGAGCGCCCAAGGGTTAGCTAGAGATACGCAGTATTTT. The rearrangement links TRBV30 to TRBJ2-3; no clear D. V was pared by 3 bases and J by 5 bases, with 18 bases between. CDR3 length equals 15 residues. CDR1 and CDR2 from the germline V gene are GTSNPN and SVGIG (reference sequence).

The chain links TRBV4-2 to TRBJ2-3, with D possibly being TRBD2 (5 bases). Germline CDR1 is LGHNA and CDR2 is YNFKEQ. V lost 0 bases and J lost 0, with 13 bases in between. This CDR3 has 17 amino acids. The CDR3 loop reads CASSQEPGNPSTDTQYF. The CDR3 coding sequence is TGTGCCAGCAGCCAAGAACCGGGGAACCCTAGCACAGATACGCAGTATTTT.